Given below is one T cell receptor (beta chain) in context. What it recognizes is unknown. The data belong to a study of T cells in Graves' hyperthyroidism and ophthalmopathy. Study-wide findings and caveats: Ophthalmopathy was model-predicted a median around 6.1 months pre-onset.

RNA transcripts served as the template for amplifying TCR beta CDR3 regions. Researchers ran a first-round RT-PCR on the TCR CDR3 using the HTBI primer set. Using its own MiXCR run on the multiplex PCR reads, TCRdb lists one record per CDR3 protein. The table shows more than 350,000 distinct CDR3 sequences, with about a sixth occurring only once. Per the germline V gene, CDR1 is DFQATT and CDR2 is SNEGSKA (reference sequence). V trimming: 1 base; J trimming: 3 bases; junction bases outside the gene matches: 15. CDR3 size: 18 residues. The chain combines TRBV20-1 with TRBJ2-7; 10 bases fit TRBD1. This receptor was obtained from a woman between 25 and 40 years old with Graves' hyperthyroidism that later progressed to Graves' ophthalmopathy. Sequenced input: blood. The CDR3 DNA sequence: TGCAGTGCTAGAGGTACCGGGACAGGGGACTCCGCGATCTACGAGCAGTACTTC. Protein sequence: CSARGTGTGDSAIYEQYF.